These T cell receptor beta chains were read from a single sample in a study of regulatory T cells in long-lasting Graves disease. TCRdb re-analysed the multiplex PCR reads in MiXCR, keeping a single row per CDR3 protein. The sample consists of 250,000 to 300,000 distinct CDR3 sequences, around 20% of them appearing once. Here the sequenced sample was peripheral blood mononuclear cells (PBMCs), taken when the disease was refractory, from a patient treated with antithyroid drugs. The receptor source for this set is a female donor with Graves disease. The CDR3 runs from the conserved cysteine through the conserved F or W. The order of the fields is V gene, J gene, clone size, CDR3 protein. Clone size is stated in some rows and not others, as once, few, many or a class when expanded.

>TRBV2|TRBJ2-7|many
CASFAASGGGEQYF
>TRBV20-1|TRBJ1-5|few
CSARLRGYSNQPQHF
>TRBV7-8|TRBJ1-3|NA
CASSPWGGGNTIYF
>TRBV28|TRBJ2-7|many
CASRGTVLYEQYF
>TRBV4-2|TRBJ2-7|few
CASSQVDTLATGTGLGEQYF
>TRBV11-3|TRBJ2-7|many
CASSKGTAYEQYF
>TRBV20-1|TRBJ2-7|few
CSAPRPAWDEQYF
>TRBV5-1|TRBJ2-3|few
CASSSGTAIHTDTQYF
>TRBV3-1|TRBJ2-1|many
CASSQERVVGHEQFF
>TRBV28|TRBJ2-2|many
CASTLTTSGSGELFF
>TRBV20-1|TRBJ1-2|few
CSASVVGGAGYGYTF
>TRBV28|TRBJ1-1|many
CASSYSFPGQGLVPEAFF
>TRBV7-2|TRBJ2-2|NA
CASSLSQGVAGELFF
>TRBV12-3/TRBV12-4|TRBJ2-2|few
CASSLGEAGELFF
>TRBV7-9|TRBJ2-7|NA
CASSRPLTAGTAVSYEQYF
>TRBV10-3|TRBJ2-1|few
CASRPPGTYEQFF
>TRBV6-4|TRBJ1-5|NA
CASKRTGGLSNQPQHF
>TRBV10-3|TRBJ1-1|NA
CAIRPGQDTEAFF
>TRBV13|TRBJ2-3|NA
CASSFPTTSGRNTQYF
>TRBV20-1|TRBJ2-7|NA
CSARAGGGLSSYEQYF
>TRBV28|TRBJ2-3|many
CASGRGLDTQYF
>TRBV7-2|TRBJ1-5|NA
CASSLPGPYQPQHF
>TRBV19|TRBJ1-5|few
CASRGYGGSNQPQHF
>TRBV20-1|TRBJ2-5|few
CSVLSGSSQETQYF
>TRBV19|TRBJ2-7|few
CASSPTGRFPYEQYF